A single sample gave rise to the 26 T cell receptor beta chains below, sequenced in a study of cytomegalovirus exposure and HLA in healthy donors. This PCR relied on a set of 60 Vbeta primers and 13 Jbeta primers. Assay: immunoSEQ multiplex PCR; the TCRdb copy retains only in-frame clones and omits some. The sample carries some 180,000 clones, roughly an eighth recorded once. Sample: PBMCs. The source is a man aged 50 to 60 in good health and CMV-seropositive.

The chain carries TRBV14 and TRBJ2-1; D uncertain. Germline lookup yields CDR1 SGHDN and CDR2 FVKESK. The CDR3 is made up of 13 amino acids. V lost 1 base, J lost 4 bases, and 5 bases lay in between. The CDR3, as DNA: TGTGCCAGCAGCCAAGGAGGATACAATGAGCAGTTCTTC. This translates into CASSQGGYNEQFF.

This clone showed up just a few times. This chain links TRBV28 with TRBJ1-2; tentatively, D is TRBD1 (5 bases). Germline lookup yields CDR1 MDHEN and CDR2 SYDVKM. V was shortened by 10 bases and J by 7 bases, with 13 bases between the two germline ends. The CDR3 totals 11 residues. CDR3 DNA sequence: TGTGCCACCGGAGAAAGGGGTGGCTACACCTTC. Its protein is CATGERGGYTF.

The chain has TRBV5-6 and TRBJ2-5; the match to TRBD1 covers 8 bases. The V gene end was trimmed by 4 bases and the J gene end by 7 bases; junction bases not matched to a gene: 15. CDR3 length: 16 residues. The germline CDR1 and CDR2 sequences are SGHDT and YYEEEE. CDR3 sequence: CASSLRRTGPRVTQYF. For the CDR3, the DNA is TGTGCCAGCAGCCTCCGCCGGACAGGGCCCCGGGTGACCCAGTACTTC.

This clone was seen more than once but under ten times. The chain links TRBV6-5 to TRBJ1-2; tentatively, D is TRBD1 (6 bases). This CDR3 has 12 residues. V was cut by 5 bases and J by 2 bases, with 6 bases left in between. Germline CDR1 is MNHEY and CDR2 is SVGAGI. CDR3: CASSGTNYGYTF. The CDR3 region has the DNA TGTGCCAGCAGTGGGACAAACTATGGCTACACCTTC.

This clone turned up a few times. The chain carries TRBV28 and TRBJ2-3; a possible D gene is TRBD1 (6 bases). Trimming removed 5 bases at V and 2 bases at J, with 11 bases between. From germline, CDR1 is MDHEN and CDR2 SYDVKM. The CDR3 is 14 amino acids. The CDR3 protein is CASSRTATTDTQYF. CDR3 sequence (DNA): TGTGCCAGCAGTAGGACAGCTACCACAGATACGCAGTATTTT.

The chain recombines TRBV9 with TRBJ1-5; 7 positions agree with TRBD1. This CDR3 contains 15 residues. V dropped 3 bases and J dropped 0; count of bases not matched to a gene: 3. Per germline, CDR1 SGDLS and CDR2 YYNGEE. The CDR3 DNA follows: TGTGCCAGCAGCGAGACAGGGAATAGCAATCAGCCCCAGCATTTT. It translates to CASSETGNSNQPQHF. Drawing the rest from reference TRBV9 and TRBJ1-5, the complete variable domain is DSGVTQTPKHLITATGQRVTLRCSPRSGDLSVYWYQQSLDQGLQFLIQYYNGEERAKGNILERFSAQQFPDLHSELNLSSLELGDSALYFCASSETGNSNQPQHFGDGTRLSIL.

The chain employs TRBV5-1 and TRBJ2-3; no clear D. Trimming pared 1 base from V and 6 bases from J, leaving 12 bases between. The CDR3 spans 14 residues. The germline V gene has CDR1 SGHRS and CDR2 YFSETQ. For the CDR3, the DNA is TGCGCCAGCAGCTTGTCCGTTGGTGAGGATACGCAGTATTTT. This codes for CASSLSVGEDTQYF.

The CDR3: CRGAGNTEAFF. The CDR3 DNA sequence: TGCAGGGGGGCCGGAAACACTGAAGCTTTCTTT. This rearrangement joins TRBV20-1 to TRBJ1-1, with D possibly TRBD1 on 6 matching bases. The V gene's germline CDR1 is DFQATT and CDR2 SNEGSKA (reference sequence). CDR3 size: 11 residues.

The chain uses TRBV11-2 and TRBJ1-6; a possible D gene is TRBD1 (5 bases). Germline V lookup: CDR1 SGHAT, CDR2 FQNNGV. Trimming cost V 5 bases and J 10 bases, with 18 bases left between them. There are 15 residues in the CDR3. This CDR3 is CASSPSGREGSPLHF. Here the CDR3 DNA reads TGTGCCAGCAGCCCTAGTGGGCGGGAGGGGTCACCCCTCCACTTT.

The chain employs TRBV19 and TRBJ1-1; tentatively, D is TRBD1 (6 bases). V lost 5 bases and J 4 bases, leaving 17 bases between the germline ends. CDR1 and CDR2 from the germline V gene are LNHDA and SQIVND (reference sequence). This CDR3 spans 15 amino acids. DNA of the CDR3: TGTGCCAGTAGTTCTCAGAGGAGAGGGGGCACTGAAGCTTTCTTT. Encoded protein: CASSSQRRGGTEAFF.

This clone was seen a handful of times. The rearrangement joins TRBV29-1 to TRBJ2-6; tentatively, D is TRBD1 (5 bases). V dropped 5 bases and J dropped 4 bases, with 12 bases sitting between them. Germline V gene sequence: CDR1 SQVTM, CDR2 ANQGSEA. This CDR3 contains 14 residues. The CDR3 region has the DNA TGCAGCGTTCTACAGGCCTCAGGGGCCAACGTCCTGACTTTC. It encodes CSVLQASGANVLTF.

This clone was counted only a few times. The chain recombines TRBV4-3 with TRBJ2-2; no definite D call. The CDR3 contains 14 residues. The germline CDR1 and CDR2 sequences are LGHNA and YSLEER. V dropped 0 bases and J dropped 7 bases, with 9 bases sitting between them. The CDR3 spells CASSQDRKSGELFF. CDR3 DNA sequence: TGCGCCAGCAGCCAAGACAGGAAGAGCGGGGAGCTGTTTTTT.

In regard to this clone: This same CDR3 is encoded by further DNA sequences in the sample. This sequence joins TRBV13 and TRBJ2-4, with D maybe TRBD2 (6 bases). The germline gives CDR1 PRHDT, CDR2 FYEKMQ (reference sequence). CDR3 length: 14 amino acids. The V end was cut by 5 bases, the J end by 5 bases, with 13 bases between. CDR3 sequence reads: CASSQRGFENIQYF. The DNA of the CDR3 is TGTGCCAGCAGCCAACGGGGGTTCGAAAACATTCAGTACTTC.

Only a few counts were recorded for this clone. V usage is TRBV7-9 and J usage is TRBJ2-3; 9 nucleotides match TRBD2. CDR3 length: 19 residues. In germline, CDR1 is SEHNR, CDR2 FQNEAQ (reference sequence). The trim removed 5 bases at V and 0 bases at J, leaving 15 bases unmatched. The CDR3 loop is CASSPGSGLAGSSTDTQYF. Here the CDR3 DNA reads TGTGCCAGCAGCCCAGGGTCTGGGCTAGCGGGGTCCAGCACAGATACGCAGTATTTT.

This clone occurred a few times. The gene calls are TRBV6-1 and TRBJ2-7; 9 positions match TRBD1. The CDR3 has 15 amino acids. CDR1 is MNHNS and CDR2 is SASEGT in the germline V gene. With V trimmed by 7 bases and J by 4 bases, 11 bases remained unmatched. The CDR3 DNA reads as TGTGCCAGCATACGTACCGGGACAGGGATTTACGAGCAGTACGTC. This codes for CASIRTGTGIYEQYV.

This chain's CDR3 is CASSLEGLGGQETQYF. The CDR3 coding sequence is TGTGCCAGCAGCTTAGAAGGACTAGGAGGCCAAGAGACCCAGTACTTC. The chain has TRBV7-9 and TRBJ2-5; 7 bases are shared with TRBD2. Germline trimming cut 1 base from V and 1 base from J; bases unmatched to any gene: 6. This CDR3 is 16 amino acids long. In germline, CDR1 is SEHNR, CDR2 FQNEAQ (reference sequence). The full variable domain, completed using reference TRBV7-9 and TRBJ2-5, is DTGVSQNPRHKITKRGQNVTFRCDPISEHNRLYWYRQTLGQGPEFLTYFQNEAQLEKSRLLSDRFSAERPKGSFSTLEIQRTEQGDSAMYLCASSLEGLGGQETQYFGPGTRLLVL.

The chain uses TRBV7-9 and TRBJ1-1; 9 bases match TRBD1. Germline V gene lookup returns CDR1 SEHNR and CDR2 FQNEAQ (reference sequence). The CDR3 loop spans 13 amino acids. The ends lost 2 bases at V and 10 bases at J; junction bases unmatched: 5. The CDR3 protein is CASSLSGTGPAFF. CDR3 nucleotides: TGTGCCAGCAGCTTATCTGGGACAGGGCCAGCTTTCTTT.

J is TRBJ2-5 and V is TRBV10-3; D unclear. Germline CDR1 is ENHRY and CDR2 is SYGVKD. This CDR3 is built from 14 residues. Trimming shortened V by 4 bases and J by 0 bases, and 9 bases separated the two germline ends. The DNA for the CDR3 is TGTGCCATCAGTGGAGCCACGTACCAAGAGACCCAGTACTTC. It yields the protein CAISGATYQETQYF.

This clone occurred a few times. The chain has TRBV7-9 and TRBJ2-2, with D unclear. The CDR3 runs 12 residues. Trimming removed 5 bases at V and 3 bases at J, with 4 bases between. CDR1 is SEHNR and CDR2 is FQNEAQ in the germline V gene (reference sequence). CDR3 DNA sequence: TGTGCCAGCAGCCTCTACACCGGGGAGCTGTTTTTT. It specifies CASSLYTGELFF.

In this sample, this clone turned up a few times. This sequence joins TRBV4-1 and TRBJ2-7; TRBD2 matches 8 bases. V was pared by 4 bases and J by 6 bases, with 11 bases of the junction left unmatched. Germline V lookup: CDR1 MGHRA, CDR2 YSYEKL. This CDR3 is built from 15 residues. DNA of the CDR3: TGCGCCAGCAGCCCTACCGGGGGGGGATTACTCGAGCAGTACTTC. This encodes CASSPTGGGLLEQYF.

This clone was recorded a few times. The J gene is TRBJ1-3, the V gene TRBV7-9, with 8 bases aligning to TRBD1. V shed 8 bases, J shed 4 bases, and the junction held 4 bases outside the gene matches. Per the germline V gene, CDR1 is SEHNR and CDR2 is FQNEAQ (reference sequence). This CDR3 has 13 residues. This CDR3 reads CASGTGGGNTIYF. The CDR3 region has the DNA TGTGCCAGCGGTACAGGGGGAGGAAACACCATATATTTT.

For the CDR3, the DNA is TGCGCCTCAACCGGGACAGGCTCCTACAATGAGCAGTTCTTC. It yields the protein CASTGTGSYNEQFF. The chain couples TRBV4-1 to TRBJ2-1, with TRBD1 identical over 8 bases. The ends lost 11 bases at V and 0 bases at J; junction bases unmatched: 6. Germline V gene lookup returns CDR1 MGHRA and CDR2 YSYEKL. The CDR3 length is 14 residues.

J is TRBJ2-4 and V is TRBV13; 9 bases match TRBD2. The CDR3 runs to 13 residues. CDR1 is PRHDT and CDR2 is FYEKMQ in the germline V gene (reference sequence). V was pared by 8 bases and J by 8 bases, with 7 bases of the junction left unmatched. CDR3 DNA: TGTGCCAGCCGATATAGCGGGGGAGACATTCAGTACTTC. Protein sequence: CASRYSGGDIQYF.

V and J are TRBV4-3 and TRBJ1-4; D perhaps matches TRBD1 (5 bases). V was trimmed by 6 bases and J by 7 bases, leaving 21 bases between them. CDR3 length: 16 residues. Germline V CDR1 and CDR2: LGHNA, YSLEER. CDR3 nucleotides: TGCGCCAGCAGTCGCGGGGACGCCCAACTAGGTGAAAAACTGTTTTTT. This codes for CASSRGDAQLGEKLFF.

This clone was seen a few times. The gene calls are TRBV9 and TRBJ2-2; 8 bases map to TRBD2. The germline V gene has CDR1 SGDLS and CDR2 YYNGEE. The CDR3 extends over 15 amino acids. V lost 6 bases to trimming and J lost 0 bases; unmatched junction nucleotides: 4. As DNA, the CDR3 is TGTGCCAGCACCGGGGGGGTAGCGAACACCGGGGAGCTGTTTTTT. Protein sequence: CASTGGVANTGELFF.

This clone has more than one count but fewer than ten. V usage is TRBV6-1 and J usage is TRBJ1-5; D uncertain. CDR1 is MNHNS, CDR2 SASEGT, per germline. The CDR3 totals 15 residues. Between the trimmed V and J ends, which lost 0 bases and 8 bases, there was a span of 14 bases. Here the CDR3 reads CASSEALTGWKPQHF. CDR3 coding DNA: TGTGCCAGCAGTGAAGCTCTCACGGGTTGGAAGCCCCAGCATTTT.